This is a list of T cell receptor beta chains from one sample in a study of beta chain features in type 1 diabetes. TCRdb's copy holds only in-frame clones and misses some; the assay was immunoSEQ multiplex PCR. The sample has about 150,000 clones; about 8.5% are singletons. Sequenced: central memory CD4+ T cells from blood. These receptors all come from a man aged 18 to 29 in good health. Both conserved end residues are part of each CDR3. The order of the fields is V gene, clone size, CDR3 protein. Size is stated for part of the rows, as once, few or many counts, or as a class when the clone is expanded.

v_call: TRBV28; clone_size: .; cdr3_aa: CASSFQQGINQPQHF
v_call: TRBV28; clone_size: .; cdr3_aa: CASSSFGGGGYGYTF
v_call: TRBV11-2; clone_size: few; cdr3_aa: CASRQSYRFSYGYTF
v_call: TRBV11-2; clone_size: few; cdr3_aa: CASSLRGTEAFF
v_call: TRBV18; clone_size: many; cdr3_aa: CASSPAGGMEGANVLTF
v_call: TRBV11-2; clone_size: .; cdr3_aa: CASSLVTGGYQETQYF
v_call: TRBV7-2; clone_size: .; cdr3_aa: CASSPGLAGLADTQYF
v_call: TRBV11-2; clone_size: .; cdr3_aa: CASSSIRDYGYTF
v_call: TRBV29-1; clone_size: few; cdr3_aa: CSVVPTGKMKSSYEQYF
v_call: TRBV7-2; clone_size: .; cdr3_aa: CASSLEAGEGETQYF
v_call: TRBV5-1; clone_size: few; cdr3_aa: CASSLEAGAPYGYTF
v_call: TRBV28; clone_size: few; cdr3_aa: CASMTRGTGAQETQYF
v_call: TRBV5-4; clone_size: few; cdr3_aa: CASSLGTSGSVTDTQYF
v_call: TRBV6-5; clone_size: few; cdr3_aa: CASMLAGHNEQFF
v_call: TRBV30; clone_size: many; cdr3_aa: CAWRQGGGYTF
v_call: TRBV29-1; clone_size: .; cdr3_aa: CSVEAGGRYGYTF
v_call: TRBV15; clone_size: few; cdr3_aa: CATSRDRGPFYEQYF
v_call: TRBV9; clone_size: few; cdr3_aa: CASSVGLAPGELFF
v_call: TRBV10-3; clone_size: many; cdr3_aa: CAISESESGIQDTQYF
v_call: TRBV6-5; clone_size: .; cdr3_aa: CASSYWQGSNQPQHF
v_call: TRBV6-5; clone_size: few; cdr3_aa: CASSLGGRPGELFF
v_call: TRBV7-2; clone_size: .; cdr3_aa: CASSSSGITDAQYF
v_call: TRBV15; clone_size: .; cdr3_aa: CATSFTLNSNQPQHF
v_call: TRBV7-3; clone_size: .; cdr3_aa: CASSLVSSSNEQFF
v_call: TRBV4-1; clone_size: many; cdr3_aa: CASSQDLVAGGPDTQYF
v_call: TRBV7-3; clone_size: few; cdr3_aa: CASSLDAGGGEQYF
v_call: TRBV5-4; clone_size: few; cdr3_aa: CASSLVGRSNIQYF
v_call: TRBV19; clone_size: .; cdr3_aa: CASSTRRTSGGQETQYF
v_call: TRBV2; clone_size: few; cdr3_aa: CASSEVRGRHTIYF
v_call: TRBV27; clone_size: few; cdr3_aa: CATANGWDRVFWELFF
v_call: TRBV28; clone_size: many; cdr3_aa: CASRPDRPSVHF
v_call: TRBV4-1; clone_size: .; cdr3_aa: CASSQGLAGVTYNEQFF
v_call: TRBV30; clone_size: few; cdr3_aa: CAWSSLRGMNTEAFF
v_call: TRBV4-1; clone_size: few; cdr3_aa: CASSPMGGTNTGELFF
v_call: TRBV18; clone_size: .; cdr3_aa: CASSPGQGNYGYTF
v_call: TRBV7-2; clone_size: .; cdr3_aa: CASSPPYGRVDGELFF
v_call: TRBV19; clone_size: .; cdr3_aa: CASSMPGQTTKTKYYTF